In its sample, the clone carrying this T cell receptor (beta chain) was seen many times. Germline CDR1 and CDR2: MNHEY and SVGAGI. This CDR3 has 14 residues. The ends were cut back, 8 bases at V and 5 bases at J, with 16 bases in the middle. The data were produced by immunoSEQ multiplex PCR, yet TCRdb's version contains in-frame clones alone and is incomplete. Of 57,000 or so clones detected, about 90% appear once; the ten largest clones hold approximately 6.1%. The data are from a study of T cell changes during pregnancy in multiple sclerosis. The chain joins TRBV6-5 to TRBJ1-5; D not certain. The sequences come from peripheral blood, collected in the third trimester of pregnancy. The TCR originated in a female donor in good health, enrolled as a control in a pregnancy study. Here the CDR3 DNA reads TGTGCCAGCTCTGCCTCGCGGTCCGATCAGCCCCAGCATTTT. This gives the protein CASSASRSDQPQHF.